This paragraph covers one T cell receptor beta chain sequence. Its antigen is still unknown. This specimen comes from a study of cytomegalovirus exposure and HLA in healthy donors. The study's findings and limits: A later analysis showed that HLA-associated TCR beta chains had undergone more clonal expansion than equally common others.

Trimming took off 6 bases at V and 4 bases at J, with 12 bases between the two ends. The CDR3 loop spans 13 amino acids. CDR1 MNHEY and CDR2 SVGAGI come from the germline V gene. Researchers ran the PCR with 60 Vbeta and 13 Jbeta primers. Generated by immunoSEQ multiplex PCR, the TCRdb table keeps only in-frame clones and is missing some. The data hold around 31,000 clones, with more than 55% observed a single time. The chain carries TRBV6-5 and TRBJ1-2; D is possibly TRBD1 (6 bases). The sample taken for sequencing was PBMCs. The TCR originated in a male donor in good health and CMV-seropositive. The CDR3 region has the DNA TGTGCCAGCAGCCGACAGGACCTCTATGGCTACACCTTC. This codes for CASSRQDLYGYTF.